This is a list of T cell receptor beta chains from one sample in a study of shared clonotypes between healthy human individuals. The assay was immunoSEQ multiplex PCR, and TCRdb's table has in-frame clones only and misses some. Among roughly 1.4 million clones listed, about 98.5% were seen once. Sequenced input: naive CD4+ T cells sorted from blood. The receptor source for this set is a man aged 30 to 45 in good health. Each CDR3 is given with its conserved first and last residue. A D gene is named only where the DNA matches it firmly. Some rows have no size entry. The others give once, few or many, or a class for an expanded clone.

d_gene,j_gene,v_gene,abundance,CDR3aa,CDR3nt
TRBD1,TRBJ1-3,TRBV9,NA,CASSLGGQGFFGNTIYF,TGTGCCAGCAGTTTGGGGGGACAGGGGTTTTTCGGAAACACCATATATTTT
NA,TRBJ1-1,TRBV6-5,few,CASSYDSYTEAFF,TGTGCCAGCAGTTACGACAGCTACACTGAAGCTTTCTTT
TRBD1,TRBJ1-1,TRBV28,NA,CASSLPQGALGKAFF,TGTGCCAGCAGTCTCCCGCAGGGGGCACTGGGAAAAGCTTTCTTT
TRBD1,TRBJ2-4,TRBV10-3,NA,CAIKDRGDIQYF,TGTGCCATCAAGGACAGGGGAGACATTCAGTACTTC
TRBD2,TRBJ2-1,TRBV28,NA,CASSAIRGTSGNRYNEQFF,TGTGCCAGCAGTGCGATCCGAGGGACTAGCGGGAATCGGTACAATGAGCAGTTCTTC
TRBD2,TRBJ2-3,TRBV9,NA,CASSVTPSGVRDTQYF,TGTGCCAGCAGCGTAACTCCAAGCGGGGTCCGGGATACGCAGTATTTT
NA,TRBJ1-3,TRBV5-1,NA,CASSLVGSGNTIYF,TGCGCCAGCAGCTTGGTCGGCAGCGGAAACACCATATATTTT
NA,TRBJ1-1,TRBV5-1,NA,CASSLGARDGATTEAFF,TGCGCCAGCAGCTTGGGAGCCAGAGACGGTGCCACCACTGAAGCTTTCTTT
NA,TRBJ1-1,TRBV5-5,NA,CASSHGPLNTEAFF,TGTGCCAGCAGCCATGGACCGTTGAACACTGAAGCTTTCTTT
TRBD2,TRBJ2-1,TRBV5-5,NA,CASSLWAGVTYNEQFF,TGTGCCAGCAGCTTGTGGGCGGGAGTGACCTACAATGAGCAGTTCTTC
NA,TRBJ1-2,TRBV6-5,NA,CASSYSIGRSDGYTF,TGTGCCAGCAGTTATAGTATAGGGCGGTCAGATGGCTACACCTTC
TRBD1,TRBJ1-2,TRBV2,NA,CASRTGGGYGYTF,TGTGCCAGCAGAACAGGGGGCGGCTATGGCTACACCTTC
NA,TRBJ2-3,TRBV11-2,NA,CASSLRGTDTQYF,TGTGCCAGCAGCTTGCGCGGCACAGATACGCAGTATTTT
TRBD1,TRBJ1-2,TRBV7-8,NA,CASSFGDRANGYTF,TGTGCCAGCAGCTTTGGGGACAGAGCGAATGGCTACACCTTC